Below, 19 T cell receptor beta chains from the same sample are listed, as sequenced in a study of blood T cell repertoires in COVID-19. TCRdb's table, derived via immunoSEQ multiplex PCR, lists solely in-frame clones and lacks some. The repertoire includes approximately 270,000 clones, 91% of them detected once, and 0.95% to 1.5% sits in the top ten. Specimen: PBMCs or T cells enriched from blood (not recorded which). These receptors all come from a human donor in a cohort exposed to, infected with or recovered from COVID-19 (not recorded which). The donor label of this sample is uncertain.

This chain links TRBV19 with TRBJ1-1; D uncertain. Per germline, CDR1 LNHDA and CDR2 SQIVND (reference sequence). This CDR3 has 12 residues. V was shortened by 5 bases and J by 4 bases, with 8 bases between the two germline ends. The CDR3: CASSVGLTEAFF. The CDR3 DNA reads as TGTGCCAGTAGTGTTGGACTCACTGAAGCTTTCTTT.

This clone was observed once. The V gene is TRBV13, the J gene TRBJ2-7, with D possibly TRBD1 on 6 matching bases. The V end lost 7 bases, the J end lost 1 base, and 8 bases lay between the germline ends. CDR1 and CDR2 (germline): PRHDT, FYEKMQ (reference sequence). The CDR3 runs to 12 residues. CDR3 protein: CASTTGSYEQYF. Written as DNA, the CDR3 is TGTGCCAGCACCACAGGGTCCTACGAGCAGTACTTC.

The chain employs TRBV5-6 and TRBJ2-7; D might be TRBD1 (5 bases). The germline V and J ends were trimmed by 0 bases and 3 bases, with 16 bases remaining between them. CDR3 length: 16 residues. Germline V gives CDR1 SGHDT, CDR2 YYEEEE. This CDR3 is CASSLDPSRADYEQYF. The CDR3, as DNA: TGTGCCAGCAGCTTGGACCCGTCCAGGGCGGACTACGAGCAGTACTTC.

This sequence joins TRBV21-1 and TRBJ1-2; the DNA was not used to check the table's D call, TRBD1. TRBV21-1 is assigned pseudogene status. The CDR3 is made up of 13 amino acids. CDR3 coding DNA: TGTGCCAGCAGGTGCGCAGGGCTCTATGGCTACACCTTC. It specifies CASRCAGLYGYTF.

The genes are TRBV11-2 and TRBJ2-7; possibly TRBD1 for D (5 bases). The CDR3 runs to 18 residues. Per the germline V gene, CDR1 is SGHAT and CDR2 is FQNNGV. Trimming cost V 4 bases and J 3 bases, with 25 bases left between them. The CDR3 bases are TGTGCCAGCAGCTCAAGTGTTTTCCGGACATTGAATTTCTACGAGCAGTACTTC. Translating it yields CASSSSVFRTLNFYEQYF.

The chain carries TRBV6-6 and TRBJ2-7, with D maybe TRBD1 (5 bases). CDR1 is MNHNY and CDR2 is SVGAGI in the germline V gene (reference sequence). The V end lost 8 bases, the J end lost 2 bases, and 16 bases lay between the germline ends. CDR3 length: 14 amino acids. CDR3 residues: CASLEAGPPYEQYF. The CDR3 nucleotides read TGTGCCAGCCTAGAGGCAGGGCCCCCCTACGAGCAGTACTTC.

V and J are TRBV15 and TRBJ1-5; no clear D gene. Between the trimmed V and J ends, which lost 0 bases and 9 bases, there was a span of 15 bases. Germline CDR1 reads LNHNV; CDR2 reads YYDKDF (reference sequence). The CDR3 loop spans 15 amino acids. CDR3 residues: CATSRDDGDPWPQHF. The CDR3 nucleotides are TGTGCCACCAGCAGAGATGACGGAGATCCTTGGCCCCAGCATTTT. Combining the CDR3 with reference TRBV15 and TRBJ1-5 gives the whole variable domain DAMVIQNPRYQVTQFGKPVTLSCSQTLNHNVMYWYQQKSSQAPKLLFHYYDKDFNNEADTPDNFQSRRPNTSFCFLDIRSPGLGDTAMYLCATSRDDGDPWPQHFGDGTRLSIL.

The V and J genes are TRBV2 and TRBJ2-2; 11 positions match TRBD1. Germline CDR1 is SNHLY and CDR2 is FYNNEI. This CDR3 is built from 15 residues. V shed 7 bases, J shed 7 bases, and the junction held 8 bases outside the gene matches. The CDR3 region is CASTGQGASVGELFF. In nucleotides, the CDR3 is TGTGCCAGCACCGGACAGGGGGCGAGTGTCGGGGAGCTGTTTTTT.

V usage is TRBV9 and J usage is TRBJ1-1; D remains ambiguous. V lost 0 bases and J lost 1, with 7 bases in between. The length of the CDR3 is 14 residues. From germline, CDR1 is SGDLS and CDR2 YYNGEE. The CDR3 DNA reads TGTGCCAGCAGCGTAGGCCCAGGGAACACTGAAGCTTTCTTT. It is translated as CASSVGPGNTEAFF. Drawing the rest from reference TRBV9 and TRBJ1-1, the complete variable domain is DSGVTQTPKHLITATGQRVTLRCSPRSGDLSVYWYQQSLDQGLQFLIQYYNGEERAKGNILERFSAQQFPDLHSELNLSSLELGDSALYFCASSVGPGNTEAFFGQGTRLTVV.

The chain is built from TRBV20-1 and TRBJ1-5; 10 bases are shared with TRBD1. Germline loops: CDR1 DFQATT, CDR2 SNEGSKA (reference sequence). This CDR3 spans 15 amino acids. The V and J ends lost 3 bases and 2 bases, in that order; junction bases with no gene match: 4. The CDR3 region is CSASSGTGGNQPQHF. The CDR3 nucleotides are TGCAGTGCTAGTTCCGGGACAGGGGGCAATCAGCCCCAGCATTTT.

The chain combines TRBV19 with TRBJ2-1, with 7 bases lining up with TRBD1. The V and J ends lost 7 bases and 3 bases, in that order; junction bases with no gene match: 6. CDR3 length equals 14 residues. The germline CDR1 and CDR2 sequences are LNHDA and SQIVND (reference sequence). CDR3 coding DNA: TGTGCCAGTACCCCCGGGACAGACTACAATGAGCAGTTCTTC. Translating gives CASTPGTDYNEQFF.

The chain recombines TRBV19 with TRBJ1-3, with 9 bases lining up with TRBD1. V lost 8 bases and J lost 2; bases outside the gene matches: 10. The CDR3 totals 16 residues. In germline, CDR1 is LNHDA, CDR2 SQIVND (reference sequence). This chain's CDR3 is CASVRDRVRAGNTIYF. The CDR3 DNA reads as TGTGCCAGTGTCCGGGACAGGGTACGGGCTGGAAACACCATATATTTT.

This chain uses TRBV10-1 with TRBJ1-1, with D tentatively TRBD1 (5 bases). Between the trimmed V and J ends, which lost 3 bases and 5 bases, there was a span of 19 bases. From germline, CDR1 is WNHNN and CDR2 SYGVQD (reference sequence). The CDR3 is made up of 16 amino acids. CDR3 DNA: TGCGCCAGCAGTGACGATCGGGCCCAGGGCTGGACTGAAGCTTTCTTT. This codes for CASSDDRAQGWTEAFF.

The chain uses TRBV13 and TRBJ1-4; D unclear. Between the trimmed V and J ends, which lost 3 bases and 3 bases, there was a span of 8 bases. The CDR3 sequence is 14 residues long. Germline CDR1 PRHDT, CDR2 FYEKMQ (reference sequence). The CDR3 DNA sequence: TGTGCCAGCAGCTTTTTAACAGCTAATGAAAAACTGTTTTTT. Protein product: CASSFLTANEKLFF.

The chain joins TRBV6-5 to TRBJ2-3; 7 bases match TRBD1. CDR1 MNHEY and CDR2 SVGAGI come from the germline V gene. The length of the CDR3 is 13 residues. With 6 bases clipped from V and 7 bases from J, the junction kept 7 bases outside the gene matches. CDR3 coding DNA: TGTGCCAGCAGCCGGGGACAGCGCAATACGCAGTATTTT. This sequence encodes CASSRGQRNTQYF.

J is TRBJ2-1 and V is TRBV18; 13 bases align to TRBD2. Looked up from germline, CDR1 is KGHSH and CDR2 is LQKENI. V shed 0 bases and J 6 bases; nucleotides not matched to a gene: 8. The CDR3 sequence is 18 residues long. The CDR3 sequence is CASSPPVLAGGPGNEQFF. The CDR3 DNA follows: TGTGCCAGCTCACCACCGGTACTAGCGGGGGGGCCGGGCAATGAGCAGTTCTTC.

The chain employs TRBV5-1 and TRBJ2-1; the D gene is possibly TRBD1 (6 bases). The germline V gene has CDR1 SGHRS and CDR2 YFSETQ. This CDR3 is built from 15 residues. V dropped 0 bases and J dropped 3 bases, with 10 bases sitting between them. The CDR3, as DNA: TGCGCCAGCAGCTTGGATGGACAGCTCTACAATGAGCAGTTCTTC. Protein product: CASSLDGQLYNEQFF.

Concerning this clone: Other DNA variants within this sample encode the same CDR3. The rearrangement joins TRBV2 to TRBJ1-5, with TRBD1 matching 7 bases. Germline V CDR1 and CDR2: SNHLY, FYNNEI. V shed 1 base and J 1 base; nucleotides not matched to a gene: 7. The CDR3 length is 17 residues. CDR3 region: CASSEGQGARSNQPQHF. CDR3 nucleotide sequence: TGTGCCAGCAGTGAAGGACAGGGAGCGAGAAGCAATCAGCCCCAGCATTTT.

The V gene is TRBV6-5, the J gene TRBJ1-3; 10 nucleotides match TRBD1. The CDR3 length is 15 residues. The V gene's germline CDR1 is MNHEY and CDR2 SVGAGI. The junction had 4 bases not matched to a gene; V was cut back by 6 bases and J by 2 bases. The CDR3 spells CASSRQGATGNTIYF. DNA of the CDR3: TGTGCCAGCAGCCGACAGGGGGCAACTGGAAACACCATATATTTT.